The rows below give T cell receptor beta chains drawn from one sample of a study of OX40 agonist ivuxolimab in advanced cancers. Only in-frame clones appear in the TCRdb table, and some are missing; sequencing was by immunoSEQ multiplex PCR. The table lists some 80,000 clones, approximately 90% of them singletons. Sequenced here: CD4+ or CD8+ T cells sorted from blood, sampled in a trial of the OX40 agonist ivuxolimab. The receptor set was obtained from an adult with an advanced solid tumor such as melanoma, head and neck, liver or kidney cancer. The CDR3 runs from the conserved cysteine through the conserved F or W. D genes are given only for firm matches. Clone size is shown for a subset of rows, as once, few, many or a class of expanded clone.

j_gene: TRBJ1-5
abundance: .
v_gene: TRBV11-3
d_gene: .
CDR3nt: TGTGCCAGCAGCTTCGGGCCTCATGAGCCCCAGCATTTT
CDR3aa: CASSFGPHEPQHF

j_gene: TRBJ2-5
abundance: few
v_gene: TRBV28
d_gene: .
CDR3nt: TGTGCCAGCAGCCCTGACAGTGCGACCCAGTACTTC
CDR3aa: CASSPDSATQYF

j_gene: TRBJ1-2
abundance: .
v_gene: TRBV28
d_gene: .
CDR3nt: TGTGCCAGCAGCATGGGACCGAGAAACTATGGCTACACCTTC
CDR3aa: CASSMGPRNYGYTF

j_gene: TRBJ1-4
abundance: .
v_gene: TRBV10-3
d_gene: .
CDR3nt: TGTGCCATCAGTGCTCGGGGAGGAGATGAAAAACTGTTTTTT
CDR3aa: CAISARGGDEKLFF

j_gene: TRBJ1-1
abundance: .
v_gene: TRBV28
d_gene: .
CDR3nt: TGTGCCAGCAAGGGTGCCACTGAAGCTTTCTTT
CDR3aa: CASKGATEAFF

j_gene: TRBJ1-5
abundance: .
v_gene: TRBV28
d_gene: .
CDR3nt: TGTGCCAGCAGTTTATCTGTCGTGGGGCAAAGTCAGCCCCAGCATTTT
CDR3aa: CASSLSVVGQSQPQHF

j_gene: TRBJ2-2
abundance: .
v_gene: TRBV29-1
d_gene: .
CDR3nt: TGCAGCGCCAGAGAGTCGGCTGGGGAGCTGTTTTTT
CDR3aa: CSARESAGELFF

j_gene: TRBJ2-5
abundance: .
v_gene: TRBV11-2
d_gene: .
CDR3nt: TGTGCCAGCCGCGAACACCAACAACAAGAGACCCAGTACTTC
CDR3aa: CASREHQQQETQYF

j_gene: TRBJ2-7
abundance: .
v_gene: TRBV29-1
d_gene: .
CDR3nt: TGCAGCGTTGTCGAACATGCTGAGCAGTACTTC
CDR3aa: CSVVEHAEQYF

j_gene: TRBJ2-7
abundance: .
v_gene: TRBV6-9
d_gene: .
CDR3nt: TGTGCCAGCAGTACCTCGGGGCGCGAGCAGTACTTC
CDR3aa: CASSTSGREQYF

j_gene: TRBJ1-3
abundance: .
v_gene: TRBV15
d_gene: .
CDR3nt: TGTGCCACCAGCAGAGATGACGGAAGAAACACCATATATTTT
CDR3aa: CATSRDDGRNTIYF

j_gene: TRBJ2-2
abundance: .
v_gene: TRBV28
d_gene: .
CDR3nt: TGTGCCAGCAGTTCCATCCGGGATCCTCGAGGGATCGGGGAGCTGTTTTTT
CDR3aa: CASSSIRDPRGIGELFF

j_gene: TRBJ2-4
abundance: few
v_gene: TRBV7-9
d_gene: .
CDR3nt: TGTGCCAGCAGCTTATCGGGTGGGGATGACATTCAGTACTTC
CDR3aa: CASSLSGGDDIQYF

j_gene: TRBJ2-7
abundance: .
v_gene: TRBV25-1
d_gene: TRBD1
CDR3nt: TGTGCCAGCAGTGGCCTAACAGGGGCCACTTTGAGCGTTGAGCAGTACTTC
CDR3aa: CASSGLTGATLSVEQYF

j_gene: TRBJ2-1
abundance: .
v_gene: TRBV29-1
d_gene: .
CDR3nt: TGCAGCGTTGGGTATGGGGATGAGCAGTTCTTC
CDR3aa: CSVGYGDEQFF

j_gene: TRBJ2-2
abundance: once
v_gene: TRBV7-7
d_gene: .
CDR3nt: TGTGCTAGCAGCTTAGACAGGAACACCGGGGAGCTGTTTTTT
CDR3aa: CASSLDRNTGELFF

j_gene: TRBJ1-5
abundance: .
v_gene: TRBV30
d_gene: .
CDR3nt: TGTGCCTGGAGTGTTGGGGGAAGCAATCAGCCCCAGCATTTT
CDR3aa: CAWSVGGSNQPQHF

j_gene: TRBJ2-2
abundance: .
v_gene: TRBV28
d_gene: .
CDR3nt: TGTGCCAGCTTACAGGGCCGCCGGAACACCGGGGAGCTGTTTTTT
CDR3aa: CASLQGRRNTGELFF

j_gene: TRBJ2-7
abundance: .
v_gene: TRBV28
d_gene: TRBD1
CDR3nt: TGTGCCAGCAGTTGGGACAGGGGATCCTACGAGCAGTACTTC
CDR3aa: CASSWDRGSYEQYF

j_gene: TRBJ2-7
abundance: .
v_gene: TRBV7-9
d_gene: .
CDR3nt: TGTGCCAGCAGCTTAATCTCTGACGAGCAGTACTTC
CDR3aa: CASSLISDEQYF